These 16 T cell receptor beta chains were all obtained from the same sample, sequenced in a study of T-cell memory formation after mild COVID-19. TCRdb fed the 5' RACE reads into MiXCR, producing one record per CDR3 protein. This table has 200,000 to 250,000 distinct CDR3 sequences, 8.5% to 9.5% appearing once. The material sequenced was PBMCs or a T cell subset sorted from them (not recorded which). All receptors come from a man in his late teens or twenties who had mild COVID-19 (a few samples of this study predate the infection). Cell type and time point are not known.

In its sample, this clonotype was seen a few times. Written as DNA, the CDR3 is TGTGCCAGTAGTATAGCCCGCAGGGCTGGGACAGATACGCAGTATTTT. Protein sequence: CASSIARRAGTDTQYF. The chain recombines TRBV19 with TRBJ2-3, with a possible D match to TRBD1 (5 bases). Trimming shortened V by 1 base and J by 3 bases, and 14 bases separated the two germline ends. Germline loops: CDR1 LNHDA, CDR2 SQIVND (reference sequence). The CDR3 is 16 amino acids.

In the case of this clonotype: An end of the junction does not agree with germline; a read error may underlie this. The CDR3 here is CATSPGADTQYF. The CDR3 DNA reads as TGTGCCACCAGCCCCGGCGCAGATACGCAGTATTTT. This rearrangement joins TRBV5-6 to TRBJ2-3; no definite D call. The CDR3 contains 12 residues. Germline V gives CDR1 SGHDT, CDR2 YYEEEE.

In its sample, this clonotype was seen a few times. CDR3: CASSGGPQETQYF. CDR3 coding DNA: TGCGCCAGTAGCGGGGGCCCACAAGAGACCCAGTACTTC. The chain has TRBV5-1 and TRBJ2-5, with TRBD2 matching 9 bases. Trimming took 8 bases from V and 2 from J; bases not matched to a gene: 4. Per germline, CDR1 SGHRS and CDR2 YFSETQ. The CDR3 contains 13 residues.

J is TRBJ2-5 and V is TRBV4-1, with a tentative D call TRBD1 (5 bases). The V gene lost 4 bases and the J gene lost 5 bases, with 17 bases spanning the gap. CDR3 size: 15 residues. Germline V gene sequence: CDR1 MGHRA, CDR2 YSYEKL. CDR3 in amino acids: CASSRSGFLEETQYF. In DNA, the CDR3 is TGCGCCAGCAGCCGTTCAGGGTTCTTGGAGGAGACCCAGTACTTC.

This clonotype was seen only a few times. V usage is TRBV9 and J usage is TRBJ1-2; D may be TRBD1 (6 bases). The CDR3 runs to 13 residues. Germline-derived CDR1 and CDR2 are SGDLS and YYNGEE. Trimming cost V 6 bases and J 1 base, with 10 bases left between them. The CDR3 region has the DNA TGTGCCAGCACCAGGGGTGTTAACTATGGCTACACCTTC. Protein: CASTRGVNYGYTF. The whole variable domain, remainder taken from reference TRBV9 and TRBJ1-2, is DSGVTQTPKHLITATGQRVTLRCSPRSGDLSVYWYQQSLDQGLQFLIQYYNGEERAKGNILERFSAQQFPDLHSELNLSSLELGDSALYFCASTRGVNYGYTFGSGTRLTVV.

There are a few counts of this clonotype. The chain couples TRBV5-1 to TRBJ2-5, with 9 bases lining up with TRBD1. Germline CDR1 reads SGHRS; CDR2 reads YFSETQ. The CDR3 covers 15 residues. The junction had 3 bases not matched to a gene; V was cut back by 3 bases and J by 0 bases. The chain's CDR3 is CASSSGQGYQETQYF. The CDR3 region has the DNA TGCGCCAGCAGCTCGGGACAGGGTTACCAAGAGACCCAGTACTTC.

V gene TRBV5-1 combines with J gene TRBJ2-5, with unresolved D. This CDR3 contains 14 residues. CDR1 and CDR2 (germline): SGHRS, YFSETQ. V lost 2 bases and J 3 bases, leaving 11 bases between the germline ends. CDR3: CASSFSRGEETQYF. CDR3 nucleotides: TGCGCCAGCAGCTTTAGCCGCGGTGAAGAGACCCAGTACTTC.

The chain joins TRBV7-8 to TRBJ2-5; D is uncertain. CDR1 and CDR2 (germline): SGHVS, FQNEAQ. Trimming pared 3 bases from V and 5 bases from J, leaving 10 bases between. The CDR3 runs 13 residues. The CDR3 coding sequence is TGTGCCAGCAGCTTCCGTGGTAGGGAGACCCAGTACTTC. Translated, it gives CASSFRGRETQYF.

This rearrangement joins TRBV6-5 to TRBJ1-6; weak D call: TRBD1 (6 bases). Germline CDR1 MNHEY, CDR2 SVGAGI. Trimming stripped 0 bases from V and 5 bases from J, with 14 bases between. This CDR3 contains 17 residues. The CDR3 loop is CASSYSGQGSHNSPLHF. In DNA, the CDR3 is TGTGCCAGCAGTTACTCGGGACAAGGATCCCATAATTCACCCCTCCACTTT.

The genes are TRBV2 and TRBJ2-1, with 8 bases fitting TRBD1. The CDR3 loop spans 18 amino acids. Trimming at V came to 3 bases and at J to 8 bases, leaving 18 bases not matched to a gene. CDR1 and CDR2 from the germline V gene are SNHLY and FYNNEI. The CDR3 bases are TGTGCCAGCAGTGATGGTGGCAGGGGGCGAAGTAAAAGCTATGAGCAGTTCTTC. It yields the protein CASSDGGRGRSKSYEQFF.

The chain has TRBV11-2 and TRBJ1-2; TRBD1 aligns across 7 bases. The CDR3 has 14 residues. The germline gives CDR1 SGHAT, CDR2 FQNNGV. V was clipped by 1 base and J by 4 bases; unmatched bases: 3. CDR3 sequence (DNA): TGTGCCAGCAGCTTAGTGGGACAGCTCTATGGCTACACCTTC. Translated: CASSLVGQLYGYTF.

This clonotype was seen a handful of times. The chain has TRBV12-3 or TRBV12-4 and TRBJ2-5, with D possibly being TRBD1 (6 bases). V was shortened by 7 bases and J by 0 bases, with 9 bases between the two germline ends. The CDR3 has 13 amino acids. CDR3 coding DNA: TGTGCCAGCAATACAGGGAACCAAGAGACCCAGTACTTC. It yields the protein CASNTGNQETQYF.

This clonotype was picked up a small number of times. The chain couples TRBV4-1 to TRBJ2-7, with a weak D call TRBD1 (5 bases). The CDR3 length is 15 residues. Germline loops: CDR1 MGHRA, CDR2 YSYEKL. The V end was cut by 3 bases, the J end by 0 bases, with 12 bases between. CDR3 nucleotide sequence: TGCGCCAGCAGCCAGACAGTCTTGAGCTCCTACGAGCAGTACGTC. Translated: CASSQTVLSSYEQYV.

V and J are TRBV7-2 and TRBJ2-3; 11 bases are shared with TRBD2. With 5 bases clipped from V and 0 bases from J, the junction kept 13 bases outside the gene matches. The CDR3 runs 19 residues. Per the germline V gene, CDR1 is SGHTA and CDR2 is FQGNSA. Written as DNA, the CDR3 is TGTGCCAGCAGCCGGGTCCCTAGCGGGGGGTCCACTAGCACAGATACGCAGTATTTT. Its protein is CASSRVPSGGSTSTDTQYF.

This clonotype turned up a few times. J is TRBJ2-6 and V is TRBV7-3; D unresolved. V dropped 5 bases and J dropped 0 bases, with 11 bases sitting between them. The germline V gene has CDR1 SGHTA and CDR2 FQGTGA. This CDR3 region has 16 residues. The CDR3 coding sequence is TGTGCCAGCAGCCCGGACCATACCTCTGGGGCCAACGTCCTGACTTTC. The encoded protein is CASSPDHTSGANVLTF.

The chain links TRBV4-2 to TRBJ1-3; D might be TRBD1 (6 bases). This CDR3 has 16 residues. The V end was cut by 0 bases, the J end by 0 bases, with 9 bases between. Germline loops: CDR1 LGHNA, CDR2 YNFKEQ. The CDR3 DNA reads TGTGCCAGCAGCCAAGATTGGACAGCCTCTGGAAACACCATATATTTT. This translates into CASSQDWTASGNTIYF.